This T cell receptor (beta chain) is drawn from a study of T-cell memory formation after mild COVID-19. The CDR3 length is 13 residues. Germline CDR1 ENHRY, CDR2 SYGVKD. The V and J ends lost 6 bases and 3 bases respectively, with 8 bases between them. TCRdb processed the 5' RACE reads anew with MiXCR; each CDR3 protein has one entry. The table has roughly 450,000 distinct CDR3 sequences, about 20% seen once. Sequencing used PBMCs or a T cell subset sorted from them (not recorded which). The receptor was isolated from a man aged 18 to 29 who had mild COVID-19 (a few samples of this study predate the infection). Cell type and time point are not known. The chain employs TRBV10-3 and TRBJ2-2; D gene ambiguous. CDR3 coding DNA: TGTGCCATCAGACCGGAGTACACCGGGGAGCTGTTTTTT. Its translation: CAIRPEYTGELFF.